What follows are 8 T cell receptor beta chains derived from one specimen sequenced in a study of T cell changes during pregnancy in multiple sclerosis. Some clones are missing from TCRdb's copy, which holds only in-frame ones; the method was immunoSEQ multiplex PCR. Counted here are over 80,000 clones, 80% to 95% occurring once; the ten biggest clones make up around 1.4%. The input for sequencing was peripheral blood, taken in the third trimester of pregnancy. The source is a female donor in good health, enrolled as a control in a pregnancy study.

V is TRBV5-4 and J is TRBJ2-3; D call uncertain. This CDR3 comprises 15 residues. V dropped 4 bases and J dropped 2 bases, with 14 bases sitting between them. Germline V CDR1 and CDR2: SGHNT, YYREEE (reference sequence). CDR3 region: CASSPPVSVTDTQYF. CDR3 DNA: TGTGCCAGCAGCCCTCCGGTGAGTGTCACAGATACGCAGTATTTT. The entire variable domain, with the rest obtained from reference TRBV5-4 and TRBJ2-3, is as follows: ETGVTQSPTHLIKTRGQQVTLRCSSQSGHNTVSWYQQALGQGPQFIFQYYREEENGRGNFPPRFSGLQFPNYSSELNVNALELDDSALYLCASSPPVSVTDTQYFGPGTRLTVL.

The chain couples TRBV2 to TRBJ2-5, with a weak D call TRBD1 (7 bases). This CDR3 comprises 15 residues. CDR1 is SNHLY, CDR2 FYNNEI, per germline. Trimming took off 2 bases at V and 2 bases at J, with 12 bases between the two ends. The CDR3 DNA follows: TGTGCCAGCAGTGAAACGGCGGGACAGCAAGAGACCCAGTACTTC. This codes for CASSETAGQQETQYF.

The V gene is TRBV7-9, the J gene TRBJ1-5; 10 nucleotides match TRBD1. CDR1 and CDR2 from the germline V gene are SEHNR and FQNEAQ (reference sequence). This CDR3 contains 15 residues. V dropped 5 bases and J dropped 4; count of bases not matched to a gene: 5. The CDR3 DNA sequence: TGTGCCAGCAGCCAGGGGGACAGGGGAAATCAGCCCCAGCATTTT. Translated, it gives CASSQGDRGNQPQHF.

The V call is TRBV7-9, the J call TRBJ1-3; D gene uncertain. Germline values: CDR1 SEHNR, CDR2 FQNEAQ (reference sequence). The CDR3 runs 14 residues. The V end lost 2 bases, the J end lost 7 bases, and 12 bases lay between the germline ends. CDR3 coding DNA: TGTGCCAGCAGCTTATTGGCCTACGGGAACACCATATATTTT. This gives the protein CASSLLAYGNTIYF.

This clone has only a few counts. The chain recombines TRBV5-1 with TRBJ1-2; 7 positions match TRBD1. The CDR3 covers 15 residues. The germline CDR1 and CDR2 sequences are SGHRS and YFSETQ. The junction had 7 bases not matched to a gene; V was cut back by 2 bases and J by 3 bases. The CDR3 loop reads CASSLQTGMDYGYTF. The DNA for the CDR3 is TGCGCCAGCAGCTTACAGACAGGGATGGACTATGGCTACACCTTC. The full variable domain, rest sourced from reference TRBV5-1 and TRBJ1-2, is KAGVTQTPRYLIKTRGQQVTLSCSPISGHRSVSWYQQTPGQGLQFLFEYFSETQRNKGNFPGRFSGRQFSNSRSEMNVSTLELGDSALYLCASSLQTGMDYGYTFGSGTRLTVV.

This clone occurred once. V and J are TRBV11-2 and TRBJ2-7; D perhaps matches TRBD2 (6 bases). V was shortened by 1 base and J by 6 bases, with 22 bases between the two germline ends. This CDR3 region has 17 residues. CDR1 is SGHAT and CDR2 is FQNNGV in the germline V gene. The CDR3 coding sequence is TGTGCCAGCAGCTTAGCTTTCCCGGGTGGACTATTCGGCGAGCAGTACTTC. Residues: CASSLAFPGGLFGEQYF. Full variable domain (remainder filled in from reference TRBV11-2 and TRBJ2-7): EAGVAQSPRYKIIEKRQSVAFWCNPISGHATLYWYQQILGQGPKLLIQFQNNGVVDDSQLPKDRFSAERLKGVDSTLKIQPAKLEDSAVYLCASSLAFPGGLFGEQYFGPGTRLTVT.

V usage is TRBV28 and J usage is TRBJ2-5; D is undetermined. Trimming left V 4 bases short and J 5 bases short, with 8 bases between. Germline CDR1 and CDR2: MDHEN and SYDVKM. The CDR3 spans 12 residues. CDR3 sequence (DNA): TGTGCCAGCAGTTGGAGTGATGAGACCCAGTACTTC. Translating it yields CASSWSDETQYF.

The chain joins TRBV10-2 to TRBJ1-2; TRBD1 agrees at 8 bases. The V segment lost 3 bases and the J segment 8 bases; nucleotides outside the gene matches: 14. This CDR3 spans 16 amino acids. CDR1 and CDR2 from the germline V gene are WSHSY and SAAADI. The CDR3, as DNA: TGCGCCAGCAGTGATTCACGGCTTAGGACAGGGAAGGGCTACACCTTC. It codes for CASSDSRLRTGKGYTF.